Described below is a single TCR beta chain sequence and its context. The antigen is undetermined. Profiled with immunoSEQ multiplex PCR; TCRdb holds only in-frame clones, not every one. The table shows 15,000 or so clones, with about 77% occurring only once. Trimming cost V 5 bases and J 0 bases; bases outside gene matches: 4. Per the germline V gene, CDR1 is MNHEY and CDR2 is SMNVEV (reference sequence). The CDR3 extends over 15 amino acids. The data were taken from a study of OX40 agonist ivuxolimab in advanced cancers. At the level of the study: Hepatocellular carcinoma, melanoma, renal cell or head and neck cancer affected the dose-escalation patients.

Notes on the study in general: At doses 0.1 to 3.0 mg/kg, CD4+ and CD8+ clones expanded.

This receptor was obtained from an adult with an advanced solid tumor such as melanoma, head and neck, liver or kidney cancer. V usage is TRBV27 and J usage is TRBJ2-7, with 10 bases identical to TRBD1. The sequencing here drew on CD4+ or CD8+ T cells sorted from blood, taken in a trial of the OX40 agonist ivuxolimab. The CDR3 coding sequence is TGTGCCAGCAGTCCGGGGACAGGGGCCTCCTACGAGCAGTACTTC. Its protein product is CASSPGTGASYEQYF.